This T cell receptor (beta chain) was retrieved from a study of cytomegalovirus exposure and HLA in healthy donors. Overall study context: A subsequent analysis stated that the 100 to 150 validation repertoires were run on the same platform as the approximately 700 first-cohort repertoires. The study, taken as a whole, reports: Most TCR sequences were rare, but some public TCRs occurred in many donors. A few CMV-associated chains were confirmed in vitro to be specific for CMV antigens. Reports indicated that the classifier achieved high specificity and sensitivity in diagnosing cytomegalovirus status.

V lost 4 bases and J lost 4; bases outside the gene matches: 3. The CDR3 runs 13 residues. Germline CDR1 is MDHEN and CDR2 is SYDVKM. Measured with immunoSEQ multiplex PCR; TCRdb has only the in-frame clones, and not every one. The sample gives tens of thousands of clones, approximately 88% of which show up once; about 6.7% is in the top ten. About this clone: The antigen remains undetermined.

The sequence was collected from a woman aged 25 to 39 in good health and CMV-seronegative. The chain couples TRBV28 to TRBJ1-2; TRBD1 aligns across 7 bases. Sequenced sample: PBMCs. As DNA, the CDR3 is TGTGCCAGCAGTTGGGACAGCATCTATGGCTACACCTTC. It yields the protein CASSWDSIYGYTF.